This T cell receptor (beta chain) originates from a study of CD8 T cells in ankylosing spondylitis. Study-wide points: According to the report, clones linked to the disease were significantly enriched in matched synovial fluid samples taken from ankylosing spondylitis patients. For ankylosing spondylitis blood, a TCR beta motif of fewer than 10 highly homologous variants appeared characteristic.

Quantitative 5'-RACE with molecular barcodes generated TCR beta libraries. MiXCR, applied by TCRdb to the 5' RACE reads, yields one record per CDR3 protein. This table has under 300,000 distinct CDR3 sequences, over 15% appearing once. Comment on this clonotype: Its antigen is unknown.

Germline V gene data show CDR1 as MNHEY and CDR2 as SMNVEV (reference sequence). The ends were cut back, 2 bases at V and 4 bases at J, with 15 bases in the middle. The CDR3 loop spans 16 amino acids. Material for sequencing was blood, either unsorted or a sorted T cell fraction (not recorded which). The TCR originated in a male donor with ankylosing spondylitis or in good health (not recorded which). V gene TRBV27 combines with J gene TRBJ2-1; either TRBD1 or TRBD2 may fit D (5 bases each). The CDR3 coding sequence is TGTGCCAGCAGTTTAAGTGGGGGACCTGGGTACAATGAGCAGTTCTTC. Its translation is CASSLSGGPGYNEQFF.